Below, one TCR beta chain is given with its context. Germline CDR1 reads SNHLY; CDR2 reads FYNNEI. With 9 bases removed from V and 2 bases from J, the gap between germline ends came to 4 bases. This CDR3 comprises 10 residues. The targeted sequencing depth was 1 in 200,000 to 1 in 1 million T cells. The table came from immunoSEQ multiplex PCR; TCRdb's copy has only in-frame clones and leaves some out. In the table there are about 270,000 clones, 60% to 80% of which are singletons. These data come from a study of cytotoxic CD8 clonotypes in ibrutinib-treated CLL. The sequenced sample was PBMCs, obtained at disease progression, from a patient treated with ibrutinib. The TCR sequence derives from a human donor with chronic lymphocytic leukemia. V gene TRBV2 combines with J gene TRBJ2-5; D is undetermined. The CDR3 bases are TGTGCCAGGAGACAAGAGACCCAGTACTTC. It specifies CARRQETQYF.